Below are 18 T cell receptor beta chains sequenced from a single sample in a study of technical replicates of blood from a handful of donors. Clones were sequenced by immunoSEQ multiplex PCR, and TCRdb holds only the in-frame ones, with some missing. The data contain 80,000 or so clones, nearly 98% of them singletons. Material: T cells isolated from PBMCs. These receptors were obtained from a human donor in good health.

The chain is built from TRBV7-9 and TRBJ2-3; D remains unclear. Germline-derived CDR1 and CDR2 are SEHNR and FQNEAQ (reference sequence). The CDR3 runs to 14 residues. V was trimmed by 5 bases and J by 9 bases, leaving 18 bases between them. CDR3 sequence: CASSPKPDQITQYF. DNA of the CDR3: TGTGCCAGCAGCCCCAAACCCGATCAGATAACGCAGTATTTT. The variable domain in full, completed from reference TRBV7-9 and TRBJ2-3, reads DTGVSQNPRHKITKRGQNVTFRCDPISEHNRLYWYRQTLGQGPEFLTYFQNEAQLEKSRLLSDRFSAERPKGSFSTLEIQRTEQGDSAMYLCASSPKPDQITQYFGPGTRLTVL.

The chain carries TRBV6-1 and TRBJ1-5; no clear D gene. Germline loops: CDR1 MNHNS, CDR2 SASEGT. Trimming removed 1 base at V and 2 bases at J, with 9 bases between. The CDR3 length is 15 residues. The CDR3 loop is CASSEGAEGNQPQHF. The CDR3 DNA is TGTGCCAGCAGTGAAGGGGCGGAGGGCAATCAGCCCCAGCATTTT.

The rearrangement links TRBV2 to TRBJ2-3; TRBD2 agrees at 9 bases. The V segment lost 1 base and the J segment 1 base; nucleotides outside the gene matches: 3. The germline gives CDR1 SNHLY, CDR2 FYNNEI. This CDR3 has 16 amino acids. The CDR3 DNA reads as TGTGCCAGCAGTGAAGGCGGGAGGGCCGGCACAGATACGCAGTATTTT. The encoded protein is CASSEGGRAGTDTQYF.

The DNA of the CDR3 is TGTGCCAGCAGCAATTTGGACAGGGACTATGGCTACACCTTC. Translation gives CASSNLDRDYGYTF. V usage is TRBV6-5 and J usage is TRBJ1-2, with 8 nucleotides matching TRBD1. Germline V gives CDR1 MNHEY, CDR2 SVGAGI. V was clipped by 6 bases and J by 3 bases; unmatched bases: 6. The CDR3 runs to 14 residues.

The gene calls are TRBV6-1 and TRBJ2-3; 9 nucleotides line up with TRBD2. V lost 4 bases and J lost 1; bases outside the gene matches: 6. Germline loops: CDR1 MNHNS, CDR2 SASEGT. CDR3 length: 16 residues. This CDR3 is CASSANAGGGTDTQYF. CDR3 in DNA: TGTGCCAGCAGTGCAAATGCGGGGGGGGGCACAGATACGCAGTATTTT.

This chain uses TRBV21-1 with TRBJ2-6; TRBD2 reflects the table's D call only, with no check against the DNA. TRBV21-1 is listed as a pseudogene. This CDR3 is 15 amino acids long. This CDR3 reads CASNTAALGANVLTF. The DNA for the CDR3 is TGTGCCAGCAACACGGCGGCCCTTGGGGCCAACGTCCTGACTTTC.

This chain joins TRBV11-3 and TRBJ2-7, with a tentative D call TRBD1 (6 bases). V was pared by 6 bases and J by 5 bases, with 11 bases between. The CDR3 sequence is 12 residues long. Germline V gives CDR1 SGHNT, CDR2 YENEEA. CDR3 in amino acids: CASRSRGNEQYF. CDR3 in DNA: TGTGCCAGCAGATCTAGGGGGAACGAGCAGTACTTC.

The J gene is TRBJ2-5, the V gene TRBV6-5; 10 bases are a match to TRBD1. The trim removed 5 bases at V and 5 bases at J, leaving 8 bases unmatched. The length of the CDR3 is 15 residues. Germline CDR1 reads MNHEY; CDR2 reads SVGAGI. The CDR3 sequence: CASSRGQGMIETQYF. CDR3 sequence (DNA): TGTGCCAGCAGTCGGGGACAGGGGATGATCGAGACCCAGTACTTC.

The rearrangement uses TRBV6-5 and TRBJ2-7, with 7 bases fitting TRBD1. CDR1 and CDR2 from the germline V gene are MNHEY and SVGAGI. This CDR3 region has 12 residues. The V segment lost 9 bases and the J segment 3 bases; nucleotides outside the gene matches: 5. The CDR3 reads CASRDSLYEQYF. In DNA, the CDR3 is TGTGCCAGTCGGGACAGCCTCTACGAGCAGTACTTC.

CDR3 nucleotide sequence: TGTGCCAGTAATCATGCGAGGGAGTCCACCGGGGAGCTGTTTTTT. This sequence encodes CASNHARESTGELFF. The rearrangement links TRBV19 to TRBJ2-2; D may be TRBD2 (5 bases). The ends were cut back, 7 bases at V and 4 bases at J, with 16 bases in the middle. This CDR3 is 15 amino acids long. Germline V gene lookup returns CDR1 LNHDA and CDR2 SQIVND (reference sequence).

V usage is TRBV2 and J usage is TRBJ1-6, with 7 bases aligning to TRBD1. The V segment lost 6 bases and the J segment 8 bases; nucleotides outside the gene matches: 7. The CDR3 covers 14 residues. Germline CDR1 SNHLY, CDR2 FYNNEI. This CDR3 reads CASSPDRADSPLHF. As DNA, the CDR3 is TGTGCCAGCAGCCCAGACAGGGCTGATTCACCCCTCCACTTT.

The CDR3 DNA follows: TGTGCCAGCAGCGCCCGGGACAGGGGACATGAGCAGTTCTTC. As protein: CASSARDRGHEQFF. The chain joins TRBV11-2 to TRBJ2-1; TRBD1 aligns across 10 bases. The V segment lost 5 bases and the J segment 8 bases; nucleotides outside the gene matches: 6. The CDR3 is 14 residues long. Germline CDR1 and CDR2: SGHAT and FQNNGV. Filled out from reference TRBV11-2 and TRBJ2-1, the complete variable domain reads EAGVAQSPRYKIIEKRQSVAFWCNPISGHATLYWYQQILGQGPKLLIQFQNNGVVDDSQLPKDRFSAERLKGVDSTLKIQPAKLEDSAVYLCASSARDRGHEQFFGPGTRLTVL.

The rearrangement joins TRBV9 to TRBJ1-4, with 8 bases fitting TRBD1. The length of the CDR3 is 16 residues. The ends lost 4 bases at V and 8 bases at J; junction bases unmatched: 13. Germline values: CDR1 SGDLS, CDR2 YYNGEE. CDR3 DNA sequence: TGTGCCAGCAGCCCCAGAGACAGGGGAGGTCGGGAAAAACTGTTTTTT. Amino acids: CASSPRDRGGREKLFF.

The chain carries TRBV4-1 and TRBJ2-1, with 16 nucleotides matching TRBD2. Looked up from germline, CDR1 is MGHRA and CDR2 is YSYEKL. The CDR3 has 20 amino acids. V shed 3 bases and J 0 bases; nucleotides not matched to a gene: 8. This chain's CDR3 is CASSQPGLAGGASSYNEQFF. CDR3 nucleotide sequence: TGCGCCAGCAGCCAGCCGGGACTAGCGGGGGGGGCTAGCTCCTACAATGAGCAGTTCTTC.

This chain uses TRBV11-2 with TRBJ2-7; D call uncertain. Deletions cut 1 base from V and 4 bases from J, with 8 bases between. The CDR3 has 13 amino acids. The germline V gene encodes CDR1 SGHAT and CDR2 FQNNGV. In DNA form, the CDR3 reads TGTGCCAGCAGCTTAGCTAGTACGTACGAGCAGTACTTC. This encodes CASSLASTYEQYF. Supplemented by reference TRBV11-2 and TRBJ2-7, the full variable domain reads EAGVAQSPRYKIIEKRQSVAFWCNPISGHATLYWYQQILGQGPKLLIQFQNNGVVDDSQLPKDRFSAERLKGVDSTLKIQPAKLEDSAVYLCASSLASTYEQYFGPGTRLTVT.

This chain joins TRBV2 and TRBJ2-1; TRBD1 aligns across 10 bases. J gave up 7 bases and V 8 bases, and 2 bases lay outside the gene matches. The CDR3 has 12 amino acids. CDR1 is SNHLY, CDR2 FYNNEI, per germline. CDR3 in amino acids: CASLDRGNEQFF. CDR3 nucleotide sequence: TGTGCCAGCTTGGACAGGGGGAATGAGCAGTTCTTC.

In nucleotides, the CDR3 is TGTGCCAGCAGACTCCGGGTCTATAGCAATCAGCCCCAGCATTTT. Its translation is CASRLRVYSNQPQHF. The chain joins TRBV6-5 to TRBJ1-5; D is undetermined. V was trimmed by 6 bases and J by 0 bases, leaving 12 bases between them. In germline, CDR1 is MNHEY, CDR2 SVGAGI. This CDR3 is built from 15 residues.

This chain connects TRBV18 to TRBJ2-7; 8 bases map to TRBD1. The CDR3 contains 14 residues. Germline trimming cut 3 bases from V and 3 bases from J; bases unmatched to any gene: 4. CDR1 is KGHSH, CDR2 LQKENI, per germline. CDR3 sequence reads: CASSPWTGNYEQYF. The CDR3 nucleotides read TGTGCCAGCTCACCGTGGACAGGGAACTACGAGCAGTACTTC.